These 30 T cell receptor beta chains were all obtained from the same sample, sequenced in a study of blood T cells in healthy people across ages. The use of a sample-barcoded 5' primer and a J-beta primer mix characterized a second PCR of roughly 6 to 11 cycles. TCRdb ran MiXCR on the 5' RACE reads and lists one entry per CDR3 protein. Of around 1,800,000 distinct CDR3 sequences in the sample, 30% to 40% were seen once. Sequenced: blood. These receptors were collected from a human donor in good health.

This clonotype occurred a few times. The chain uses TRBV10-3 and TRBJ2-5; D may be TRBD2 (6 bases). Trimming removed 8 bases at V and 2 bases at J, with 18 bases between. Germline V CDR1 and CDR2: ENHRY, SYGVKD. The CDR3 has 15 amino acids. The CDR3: CAIRGSVGVQETQYF. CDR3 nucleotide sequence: TGTGCCATCCGGGGGTCAGTGGGGGTACAAGAGACCCAGTACTTC.

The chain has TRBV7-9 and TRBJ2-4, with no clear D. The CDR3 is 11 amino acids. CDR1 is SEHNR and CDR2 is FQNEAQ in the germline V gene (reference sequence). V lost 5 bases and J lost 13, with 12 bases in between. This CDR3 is CASSVRVEQYF. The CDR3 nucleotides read TGTGCCAGCAGCGTACGGGTGGAGCAGTACTTC.

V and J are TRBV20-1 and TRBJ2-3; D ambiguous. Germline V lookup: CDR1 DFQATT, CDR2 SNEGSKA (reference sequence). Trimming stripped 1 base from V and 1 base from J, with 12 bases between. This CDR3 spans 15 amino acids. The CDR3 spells CSARVFTTRTDTQYF. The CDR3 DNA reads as TGCAGTGCTAGAGTCTTCACCACTCGCACAGATACGCAGTATTTT.

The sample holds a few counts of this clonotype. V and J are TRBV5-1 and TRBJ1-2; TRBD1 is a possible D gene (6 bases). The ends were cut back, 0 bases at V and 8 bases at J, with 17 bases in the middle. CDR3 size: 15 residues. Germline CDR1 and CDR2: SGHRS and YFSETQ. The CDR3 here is CASSLVVTGSNGYTF. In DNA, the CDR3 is TGCGCCAGCAGCTTGGTGGTGACAGGATCTAACGGCTACACCTTC. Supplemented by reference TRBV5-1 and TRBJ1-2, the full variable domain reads KAGVTQTPRYLIKTRGQQVTLSCSPISGHRSVSWYQQTPGQGLQFLFEYFSETQRNKGNFPGRFSGRQFSNSRSEMNVSTLELGDSALYLCASSLVVTGSNGYTFGSGTRLTVV.

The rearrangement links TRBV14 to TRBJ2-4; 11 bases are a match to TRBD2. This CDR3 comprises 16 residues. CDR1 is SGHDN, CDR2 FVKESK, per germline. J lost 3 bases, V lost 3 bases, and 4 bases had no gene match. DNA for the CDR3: TGTGCCAGCAGCCAGACTAGCGGGGTCGGCAAAAACATTCAGTACTTC. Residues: CASSQTSGVGKNIQYF.

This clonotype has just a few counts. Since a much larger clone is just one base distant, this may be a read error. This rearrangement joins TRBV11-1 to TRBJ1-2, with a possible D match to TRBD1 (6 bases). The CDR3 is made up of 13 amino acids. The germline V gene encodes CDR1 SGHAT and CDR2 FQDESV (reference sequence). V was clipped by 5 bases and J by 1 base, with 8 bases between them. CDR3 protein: CASSADSNYGYTF. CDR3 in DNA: TGTGCCAGCAGCGCGGACAGTAACTATGGCTACACCTTC.

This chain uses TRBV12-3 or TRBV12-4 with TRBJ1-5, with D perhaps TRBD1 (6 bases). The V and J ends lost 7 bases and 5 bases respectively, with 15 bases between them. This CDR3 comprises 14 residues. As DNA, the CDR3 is TGTGCCAGCAACCCTACAGGGTCCCATCAGCCCCAGCATTTT. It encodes CASNPTGSHQPQHF.

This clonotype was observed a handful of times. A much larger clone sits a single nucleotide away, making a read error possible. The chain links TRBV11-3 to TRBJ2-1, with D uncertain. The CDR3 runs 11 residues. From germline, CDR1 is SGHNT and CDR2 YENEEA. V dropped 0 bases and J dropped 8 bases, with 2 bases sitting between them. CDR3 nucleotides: TGTGCCAGCAGCTTAGAGGATGAGCAGTTCTTC. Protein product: CASSLEDEQFF.

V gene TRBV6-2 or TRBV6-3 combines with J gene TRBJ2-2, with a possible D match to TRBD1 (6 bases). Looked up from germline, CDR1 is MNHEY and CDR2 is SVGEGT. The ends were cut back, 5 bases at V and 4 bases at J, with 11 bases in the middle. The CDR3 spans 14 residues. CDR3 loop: CASSRTDSTGELFF. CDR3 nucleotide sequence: TGTGCCAGCAGTCGGACGGACAGCACCGGGGAGCTGTTTTTT.

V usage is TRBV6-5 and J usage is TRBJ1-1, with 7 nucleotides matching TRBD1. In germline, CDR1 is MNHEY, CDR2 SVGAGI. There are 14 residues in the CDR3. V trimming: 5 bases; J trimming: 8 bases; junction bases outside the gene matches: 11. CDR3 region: CASSRGTEQAEAFF. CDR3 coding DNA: TGTGCCAGCAGTAGGGGGACAGAGCAGGCGGAAGCTTTCTTT.

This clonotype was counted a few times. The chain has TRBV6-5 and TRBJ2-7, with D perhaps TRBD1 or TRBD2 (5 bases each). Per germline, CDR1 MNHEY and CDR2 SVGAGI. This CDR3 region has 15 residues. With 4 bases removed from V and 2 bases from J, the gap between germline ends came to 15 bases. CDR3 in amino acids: CASSSAGTEAYEQYF. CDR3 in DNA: TGTGCCAGCAGTTCTGCCGGGACGGAAGCCTACGAGCAGTACTTC.

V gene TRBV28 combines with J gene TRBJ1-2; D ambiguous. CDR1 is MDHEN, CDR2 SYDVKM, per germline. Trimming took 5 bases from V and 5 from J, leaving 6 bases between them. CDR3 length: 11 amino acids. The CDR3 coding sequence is TGTGCCAGCAGTCCTCAGTATGGCTACACCTTC. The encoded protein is CASSPQYGYTF.

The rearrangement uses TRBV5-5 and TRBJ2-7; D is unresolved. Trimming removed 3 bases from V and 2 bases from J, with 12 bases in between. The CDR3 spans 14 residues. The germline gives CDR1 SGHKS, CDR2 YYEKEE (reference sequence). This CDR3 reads CASSWHGETYEQYF. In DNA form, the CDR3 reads TGTGCCAGCAGCTGGCACGGTGAAACCTACGAGCAGTACTTC.

The CDR3 DNA reads TGCGCCAGCAGCCGCTCCTTCCAGGGGATCGGCTATGGCTACACCTTC. Protein sequence: CASSRSFQGIGYGYTF. This chain joins TRBV4-3 and TRBJ1-2; TRBD1 might be the D (6 bases). The CDR3 loop spans 16 amino acids. Germline V gives CDR1 LGHNA, CDR2 YSLEER. Trimming took off 4 bases at V and 4 bases at J, with 19 bases between the two ends.

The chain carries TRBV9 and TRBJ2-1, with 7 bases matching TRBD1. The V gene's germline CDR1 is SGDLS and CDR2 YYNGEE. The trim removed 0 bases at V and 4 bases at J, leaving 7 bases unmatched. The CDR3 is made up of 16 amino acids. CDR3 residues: CASSVDPGQSYNEQFF. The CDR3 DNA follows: TGTGCCAGCAGCGTAGACCCGGGACAGAGTTACAATGAGCAGTTCTTC.

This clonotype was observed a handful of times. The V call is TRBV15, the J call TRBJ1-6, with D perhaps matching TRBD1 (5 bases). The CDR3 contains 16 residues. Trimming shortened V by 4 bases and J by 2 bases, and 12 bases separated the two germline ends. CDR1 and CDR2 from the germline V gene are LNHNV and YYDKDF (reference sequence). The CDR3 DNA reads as TGTGCCACCAGCACCGGGGACGTTGCCTATAATTCACCCCTCCACTTT. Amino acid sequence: CATSTGDVAYNSPLHF.

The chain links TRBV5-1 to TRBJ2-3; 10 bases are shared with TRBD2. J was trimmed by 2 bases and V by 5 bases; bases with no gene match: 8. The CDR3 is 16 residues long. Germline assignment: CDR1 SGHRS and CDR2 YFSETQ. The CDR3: CASSSGLAEFTDTQYF. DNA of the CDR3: TGCGCCAGCAGTTCCGGACTAGCGGAATTCACAGATACGCAGTATTTT. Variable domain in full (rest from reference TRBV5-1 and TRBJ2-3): KAGVTQTPRYLIKTRGQQVTLSCSPISGHRSVSWYQQTPGQGLQFLFEYFSETQRNKGNFPGRFSGRQFSNSRSEMNVSTLELGDSALYLCASSSGLAEFTDTQYFGPGTRLTVL.

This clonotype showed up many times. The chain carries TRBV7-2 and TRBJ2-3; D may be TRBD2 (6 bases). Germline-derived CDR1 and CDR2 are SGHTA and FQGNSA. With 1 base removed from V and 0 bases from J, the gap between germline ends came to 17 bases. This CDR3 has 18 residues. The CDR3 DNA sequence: TGTGCCAGCAGCTTAGGTGGTTGGAGGGATCCTAGCACAGATACGCAGTATTTT. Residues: CASSLGGWRDPSTDTQYF.

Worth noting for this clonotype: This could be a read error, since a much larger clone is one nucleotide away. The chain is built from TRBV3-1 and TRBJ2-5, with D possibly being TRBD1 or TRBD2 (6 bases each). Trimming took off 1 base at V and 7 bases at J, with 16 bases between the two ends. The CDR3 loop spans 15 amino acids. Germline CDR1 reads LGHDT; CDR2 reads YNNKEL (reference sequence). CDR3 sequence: CASSQGIEQGGTQYF. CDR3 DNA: TGTGCCAGCAGCCAAGGGATCGAACAGGGAGGGACCCAGTACTTC.

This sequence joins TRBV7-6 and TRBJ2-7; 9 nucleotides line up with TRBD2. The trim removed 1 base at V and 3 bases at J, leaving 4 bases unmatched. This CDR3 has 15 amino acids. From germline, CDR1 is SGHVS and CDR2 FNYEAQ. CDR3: CASSLVSGGGYEQYF. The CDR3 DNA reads TGTGCCAGCAGCTTAGTTAGCGGGGGTGGCTACGAGCAGTACTTC. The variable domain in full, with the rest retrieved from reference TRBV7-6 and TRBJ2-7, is GAGVSQSPRYKVTKRGQDVALRCDPISGHVSLYWYRQALGQGPEFLTYFNYEAQQDKSGLPNDRFSAERPEGSISTLTIQRTEQRDSAMYRCASSLVSGGGYEQYFGPGTRLTVT.

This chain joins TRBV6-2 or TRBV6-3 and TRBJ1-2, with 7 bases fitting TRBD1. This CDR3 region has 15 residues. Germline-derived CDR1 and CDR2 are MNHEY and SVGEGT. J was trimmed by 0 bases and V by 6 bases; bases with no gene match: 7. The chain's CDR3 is CASRRRQGANYGYTF. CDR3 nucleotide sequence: TGTGCCAGCAGAAGAAGACAGGGAGCTAACTATGGCTACACCTTC.

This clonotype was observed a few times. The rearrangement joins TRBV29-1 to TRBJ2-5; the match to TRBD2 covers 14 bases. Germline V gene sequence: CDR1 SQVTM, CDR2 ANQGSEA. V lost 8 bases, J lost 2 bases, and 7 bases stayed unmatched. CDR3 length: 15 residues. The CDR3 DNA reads TGCAGCTCCGGACTAGCGGGGGGCCCGCAAGAGACCCAGTACTTC. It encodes CSSGLAGGPQETQYF.

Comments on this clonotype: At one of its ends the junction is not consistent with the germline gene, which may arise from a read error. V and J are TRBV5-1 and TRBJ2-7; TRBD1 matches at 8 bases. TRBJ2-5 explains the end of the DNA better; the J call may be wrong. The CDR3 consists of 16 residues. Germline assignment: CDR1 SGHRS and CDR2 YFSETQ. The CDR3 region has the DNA TGCGCTAGCAGCTCAACCGCTCAACGACAGGGGGAGACCCAGTACTTC. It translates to CASSSTAQRQGETQYF.

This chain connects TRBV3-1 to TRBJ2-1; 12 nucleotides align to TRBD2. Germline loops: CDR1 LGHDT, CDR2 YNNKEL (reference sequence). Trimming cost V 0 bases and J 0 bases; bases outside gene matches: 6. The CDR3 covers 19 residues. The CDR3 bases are TGTGCCAGCAGCCAAGACGGACTAGCGGGGCTTAGCTCCTACAATGAGCAGTTCTTC. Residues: CASSQDGLAGLSSYNEQFF.

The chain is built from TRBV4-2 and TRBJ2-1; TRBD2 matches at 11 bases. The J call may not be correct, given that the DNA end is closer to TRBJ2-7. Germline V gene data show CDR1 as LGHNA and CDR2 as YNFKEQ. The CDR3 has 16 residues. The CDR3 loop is CASSPQGTSGNNEQYF. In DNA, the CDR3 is TGTGCCAGCAGCCCCCAGGGGACTAGCGGAAACAATGAGCAGTACTTC.

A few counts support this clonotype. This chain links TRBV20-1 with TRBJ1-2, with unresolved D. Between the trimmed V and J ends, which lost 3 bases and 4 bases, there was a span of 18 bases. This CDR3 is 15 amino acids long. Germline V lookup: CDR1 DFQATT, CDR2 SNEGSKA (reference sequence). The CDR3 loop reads CSASTLSGDGYGYTF. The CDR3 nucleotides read TGCAGTGCTAGTACCCTAAGTGGGGATGGCTATGGCTACACCTTC.

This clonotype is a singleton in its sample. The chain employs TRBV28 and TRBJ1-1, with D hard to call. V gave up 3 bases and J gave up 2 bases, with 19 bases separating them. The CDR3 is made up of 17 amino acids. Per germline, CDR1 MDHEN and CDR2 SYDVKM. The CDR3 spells CASSFPRWPGINTEAFF. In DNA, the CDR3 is TGTGCCAGCAGTTTCCCTAGGTGGCCGGGGATAAACACTGAAGCTTTCTTT.

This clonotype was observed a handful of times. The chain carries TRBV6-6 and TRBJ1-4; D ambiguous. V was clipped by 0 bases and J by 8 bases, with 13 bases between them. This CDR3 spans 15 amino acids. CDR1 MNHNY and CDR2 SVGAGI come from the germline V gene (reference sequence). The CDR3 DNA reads TGTGCCAGCAGTTACTCGCGGGGATCGGGGGAAAAACTGTTTTTT. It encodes CASSYSRGSGEKLFF.

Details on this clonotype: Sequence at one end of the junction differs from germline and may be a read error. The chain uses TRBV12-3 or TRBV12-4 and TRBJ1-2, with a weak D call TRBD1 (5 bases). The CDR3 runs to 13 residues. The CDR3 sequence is CASSFGGLGGHTF. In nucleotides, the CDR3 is TGTGCCAGCAGTTTCGGGGGATTAGGTGGCCACACCTTC.

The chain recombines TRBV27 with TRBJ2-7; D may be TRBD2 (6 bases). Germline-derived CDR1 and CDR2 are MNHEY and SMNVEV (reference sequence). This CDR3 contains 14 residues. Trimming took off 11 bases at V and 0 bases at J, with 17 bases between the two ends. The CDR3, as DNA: TGTGCCTCGAAGAGCGGGTGGAACTCCTACGAGCAGTACTTC. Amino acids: CASKSGWNSYEQYF.